The present entry profiles one T cell receptor beta chain with its context. The target of this receptor is not known. Base qualities are missing; no much larger clone stands one base away. The data were obtained in a study of blood T cell repertoires in COVID-19 (dated by TCRdb to 2018 to 2021). About the investigation overall: Collaborator samples came from the United States, Italy and Spain and covered acute and convalescent phases of COVID-19. The prospective study material was composed of cDNA or gDNA derived from T cells, B-cell-depleted T cells, or PBMCs. The dataset comprised deeply sampled blood TCRbeta repertoires from subjects exposed to, actively infected with, or recovered from COVID-19. The repertoires were released in a freely available public database intended as a resource for research on the immune response to SARS-CoV-2. Samples came from the ongoing ImmuneRACE study (first 160 participants) plus 1,254 subjects from 6 global collaborators. A de-identified subject ID, COVID-19 status, age in years and sex were almost always included in the sample metadata. HLA class I and class II types, where available, came from metadata supplied by the sample provider rather than from assay-based typing. On the study overall, not on this receptor specifically: The amount of clinical and demographic metadata varied by source and participant and was provided uncurated.

The CDR3 runs 15 residues from the cysteine to the phenylalanine. Of all the DNA, just the CDR3 is kept, 45 bases in frame from base 1. The trim is 4 bases for V and 0 bases for J, with a gap of 7 bases between the germline ends. According to the germline V gene, CDR1 reads KGHSH and CDR2 reads LQKENI. Collaborating institutions collected whole blood in K2EDTA tubes following their own protocols. For TCRbeta analysis, collaborator samples were shipped as frozen whole blood, as isolated PBMCs, or as DNA extracted from either sample type. The immunoSEQ Assay, a bias-controlled multiplex PCR, was used to amplify TCRbeta CDR3 regions from genomic DNA. The study's own analysis went as follows. The number of nucleated cells in each sample was estimated from the amplification of reference gene primers within the assay. To quantify the absolute abundance of each unique TCRbeta CDR3 rearrangement, sequence reads were collapsed and filtered. For each sample, productive Simpson clonality was calculated as the square root of Simpson's diversity index over productive rearrangements. Sourced from immuneACCESS, this table was stored by TCRdb with only in-frame sequences that have V and J called. A share of the clones is absent; for the studies checked, an unresolved V gene accounts for under half, and the remainder has no known explanation. V, J and clone size reflect that table, while D and trimming were determined from the DNA. In this sample the table shows approximately 270,000 clones, 80% to 90% of which occur a single time. Approximately 11% of the sample is in the top ten clones.

The clonotype originates from a woman between 70 and 85 years old with acute or convalescent COVID-19. Sample: peripheral blood. The chain was built from TRBV18 and TRBJ2-6; no D gene call is confident. The sequence in DNA is TGTGCCAGCTCACTTCAGGACTCTGGGGCCAACGTCCTGACTTTC. Its protein reads: CASSLQDSGANVLTF.